This T cell receptor beta chain comes out of a study of Graves' ophthalmopathy and Graves' hyperthyroidism. The CDR3 runs to 15 residues. CDR1 and CDR2 from the germline V gene are WSHSY and SAAADI. Amplified TCR beta CDR3 regions were obtained using RNA transcripts as template. First-round RT-PCR relied on HTBI primers, and a second-round multiplex PCR came next. TCRdb reanalysed the multiplex PCR reads using MiXCR and keeps one entry per CDR3 protein. The sample includes 500,000 to 800,000 distinct CDR3 sequences, roughly 39% of them seen just once. Researchers turned away patients with other autoimmune diseases, uncontrolled infections, pregnancy or lactation. As for this clonotype: An end of the junction does not agree with germline; a read error may underlie this.

Sample: peripheral blood. This TCR derives from an adult man with Graves' ophthalmopathy. The chain couples TRBV10-2 to TRBJ2-5; a possible D gene is TRBD2 (6 bases). As DNA, the CDR3 is TGTGCCATCACTTCCCCGCGGGGCACTGAAGAGACCCAGTACTTC. It is translated as CAITSPRGTEETQYF.